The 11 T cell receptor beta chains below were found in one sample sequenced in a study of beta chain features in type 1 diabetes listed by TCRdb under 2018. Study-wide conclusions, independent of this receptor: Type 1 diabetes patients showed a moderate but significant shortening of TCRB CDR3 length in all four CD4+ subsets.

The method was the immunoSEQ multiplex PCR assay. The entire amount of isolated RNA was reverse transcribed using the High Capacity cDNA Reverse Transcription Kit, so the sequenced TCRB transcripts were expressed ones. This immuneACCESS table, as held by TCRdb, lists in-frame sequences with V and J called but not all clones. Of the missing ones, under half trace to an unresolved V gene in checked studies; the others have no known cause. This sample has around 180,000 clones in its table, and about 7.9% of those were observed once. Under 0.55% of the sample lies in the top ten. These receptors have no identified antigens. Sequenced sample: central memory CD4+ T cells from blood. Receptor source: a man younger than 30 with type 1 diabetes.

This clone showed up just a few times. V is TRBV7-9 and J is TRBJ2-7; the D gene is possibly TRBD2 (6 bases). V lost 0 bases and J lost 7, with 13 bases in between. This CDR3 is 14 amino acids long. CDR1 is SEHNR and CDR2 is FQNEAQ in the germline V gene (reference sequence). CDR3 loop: CASSLALTGGEQYF. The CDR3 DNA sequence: TGTGCCAGCAGCTTAGCGCTCACTGGAGGGGAGCAGTACTTC.

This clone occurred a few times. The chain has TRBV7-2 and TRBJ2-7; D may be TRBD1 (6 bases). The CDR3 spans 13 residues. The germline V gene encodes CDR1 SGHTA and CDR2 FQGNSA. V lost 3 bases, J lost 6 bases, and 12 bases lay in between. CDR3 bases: TGTGCCAGCAGCTTGCAATGGGGGCGCGAGCAGTACTTC. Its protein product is CASSLQWGREQYF. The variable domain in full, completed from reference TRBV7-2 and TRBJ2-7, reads GAGVSQSPSNKVTEKGKDVELRCDPISGHTALYWYRQSLGQGLEFLIYFQGNSAPDKSGLPSDRFSAERTGGSVSTLTIQRTQQEDSAVYLCASSLQWGREQYFGPGTRLTVT.

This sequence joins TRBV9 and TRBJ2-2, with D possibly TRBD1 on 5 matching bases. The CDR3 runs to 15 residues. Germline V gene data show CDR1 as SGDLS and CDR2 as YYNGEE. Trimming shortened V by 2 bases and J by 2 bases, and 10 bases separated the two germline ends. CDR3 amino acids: CASSVQGHNTGELFF. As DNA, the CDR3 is TGTGCCAGCAGCGTCCAAGGACATAACACCGGGGAGCTGTTTTTT. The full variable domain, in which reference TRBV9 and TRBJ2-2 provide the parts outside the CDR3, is DSGVTQTPKHLITATGQRVTLRCSPRSGDLSVYWYQQSLDQGLQFLIQYYNGEERAKGNILERFSAQQFPDLHSELNLSSLELGDSALYFCASSVQGHNTGELFFGEGSRLTVL.

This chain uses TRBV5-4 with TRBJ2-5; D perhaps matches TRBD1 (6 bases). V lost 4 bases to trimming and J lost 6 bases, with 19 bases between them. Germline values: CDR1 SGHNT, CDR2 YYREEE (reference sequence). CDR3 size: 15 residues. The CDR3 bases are TGTGCCAGCAGCCAAGATAGACAGGACCTCAAGACCCAGTACTTC. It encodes CASSQDRQDLKTQYF.

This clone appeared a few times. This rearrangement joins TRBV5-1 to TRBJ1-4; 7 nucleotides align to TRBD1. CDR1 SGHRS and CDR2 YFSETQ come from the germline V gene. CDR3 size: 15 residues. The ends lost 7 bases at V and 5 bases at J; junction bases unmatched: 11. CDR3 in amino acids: CASGQQGTLNEKLFF. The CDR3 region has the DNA TGCGCCAGCGGGCAACAGGGGACGCTAAATGAAAAACTGTTTTTT.

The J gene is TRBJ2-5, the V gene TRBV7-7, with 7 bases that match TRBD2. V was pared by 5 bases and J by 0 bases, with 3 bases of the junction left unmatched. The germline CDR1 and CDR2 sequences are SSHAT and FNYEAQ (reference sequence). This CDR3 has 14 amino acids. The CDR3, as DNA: TGTGCCAGCAGCCCAGCGGGACACCAAGAGACCCAGTACTTC. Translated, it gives CASSPAGHQETQYF.

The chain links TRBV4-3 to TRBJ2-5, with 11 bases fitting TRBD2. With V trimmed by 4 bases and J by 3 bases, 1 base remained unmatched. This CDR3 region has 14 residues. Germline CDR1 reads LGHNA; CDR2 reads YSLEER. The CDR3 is CASSPGLAEETQYF. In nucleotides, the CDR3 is TGCGCCAGCAGCCCGGGACTAGCGGAAGAGACCCAGTACTTC.

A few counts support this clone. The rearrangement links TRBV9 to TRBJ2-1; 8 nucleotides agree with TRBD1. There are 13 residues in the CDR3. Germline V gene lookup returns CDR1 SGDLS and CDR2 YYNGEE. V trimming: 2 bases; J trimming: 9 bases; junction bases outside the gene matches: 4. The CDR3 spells CASSVTGASEQFF. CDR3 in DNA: TGTGCCAGCAGCGTGACAGGGGCGTCTGAGCAGTTCTTC.

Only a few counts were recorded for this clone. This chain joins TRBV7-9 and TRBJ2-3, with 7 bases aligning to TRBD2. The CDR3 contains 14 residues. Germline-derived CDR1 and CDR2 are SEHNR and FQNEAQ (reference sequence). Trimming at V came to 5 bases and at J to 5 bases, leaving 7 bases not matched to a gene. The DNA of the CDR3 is TGTGCCAGCAGCATCGTAGCGGGTTTAGATACGCAGTATTTT. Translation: CASSIVAGLDTQYF.

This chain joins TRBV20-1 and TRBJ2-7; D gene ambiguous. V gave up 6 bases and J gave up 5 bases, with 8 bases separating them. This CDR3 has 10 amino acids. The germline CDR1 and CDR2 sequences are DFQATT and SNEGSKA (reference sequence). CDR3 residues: CSAFQDEQYF. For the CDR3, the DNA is TGCAGTGCATTTCAGGACGAGCAGTACTTC.

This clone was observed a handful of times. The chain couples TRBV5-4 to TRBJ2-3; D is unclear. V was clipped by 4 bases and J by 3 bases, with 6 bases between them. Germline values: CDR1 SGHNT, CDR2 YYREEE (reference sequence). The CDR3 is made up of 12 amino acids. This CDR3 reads CASSQQTDTQYF. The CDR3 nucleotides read TGTGCCAGCAGCCAACAGACAGATACGCAGTATTTT.